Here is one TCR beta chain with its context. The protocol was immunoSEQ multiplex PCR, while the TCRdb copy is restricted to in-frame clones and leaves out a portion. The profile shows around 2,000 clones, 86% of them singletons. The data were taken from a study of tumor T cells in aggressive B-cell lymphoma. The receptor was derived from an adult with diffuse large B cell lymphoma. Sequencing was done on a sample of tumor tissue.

CDR3: CASSVGLSPQTGAFF. Written as DNA, the CDR3 is TGTGCCAGCAGCGTAGGGCTTTCCCCTCAAACAGGAGCTTTCTTT. The V and J genes are TRBV9 and TRBJ1-1, with a tentative D call TRBD1 (5 bases). Trimming removed 0 bases from V and 10 bases from J, with 19 bases in between. The CDR3 is made up of 15 amino acids. Germline V gene lookup returns CDR1 SGDLS and CDR2 YYNGEE.